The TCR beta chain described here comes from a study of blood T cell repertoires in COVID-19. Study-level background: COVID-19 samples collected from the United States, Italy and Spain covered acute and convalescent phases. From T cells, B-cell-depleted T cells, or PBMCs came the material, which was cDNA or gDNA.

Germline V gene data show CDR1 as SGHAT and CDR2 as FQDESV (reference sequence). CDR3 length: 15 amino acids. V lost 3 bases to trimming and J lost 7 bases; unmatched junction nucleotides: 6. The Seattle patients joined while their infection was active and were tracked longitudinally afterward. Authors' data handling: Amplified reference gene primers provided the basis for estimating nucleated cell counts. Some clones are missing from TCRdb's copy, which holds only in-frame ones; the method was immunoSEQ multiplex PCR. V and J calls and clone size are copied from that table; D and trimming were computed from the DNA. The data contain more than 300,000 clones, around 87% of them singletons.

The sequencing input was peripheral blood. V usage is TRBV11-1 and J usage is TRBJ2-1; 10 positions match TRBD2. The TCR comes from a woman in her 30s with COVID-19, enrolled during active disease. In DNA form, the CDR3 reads TGTGCCAGCAGCTTCGGAGCGGGAGGGCCTAATGAGCAGTTCTTC. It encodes CASSFGAGGPNEQFF. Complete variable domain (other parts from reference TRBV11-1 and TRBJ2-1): EAEVAQSPRYKITEKSQAVAFWCDPISGHATLYWYRQILGQGPELLVQFQDESVVDDSQLPKDRFSAERLKGVDSTLKIQPAELGDSAMYLCASSFGAGGPNEQFFGPGTRLTVL.